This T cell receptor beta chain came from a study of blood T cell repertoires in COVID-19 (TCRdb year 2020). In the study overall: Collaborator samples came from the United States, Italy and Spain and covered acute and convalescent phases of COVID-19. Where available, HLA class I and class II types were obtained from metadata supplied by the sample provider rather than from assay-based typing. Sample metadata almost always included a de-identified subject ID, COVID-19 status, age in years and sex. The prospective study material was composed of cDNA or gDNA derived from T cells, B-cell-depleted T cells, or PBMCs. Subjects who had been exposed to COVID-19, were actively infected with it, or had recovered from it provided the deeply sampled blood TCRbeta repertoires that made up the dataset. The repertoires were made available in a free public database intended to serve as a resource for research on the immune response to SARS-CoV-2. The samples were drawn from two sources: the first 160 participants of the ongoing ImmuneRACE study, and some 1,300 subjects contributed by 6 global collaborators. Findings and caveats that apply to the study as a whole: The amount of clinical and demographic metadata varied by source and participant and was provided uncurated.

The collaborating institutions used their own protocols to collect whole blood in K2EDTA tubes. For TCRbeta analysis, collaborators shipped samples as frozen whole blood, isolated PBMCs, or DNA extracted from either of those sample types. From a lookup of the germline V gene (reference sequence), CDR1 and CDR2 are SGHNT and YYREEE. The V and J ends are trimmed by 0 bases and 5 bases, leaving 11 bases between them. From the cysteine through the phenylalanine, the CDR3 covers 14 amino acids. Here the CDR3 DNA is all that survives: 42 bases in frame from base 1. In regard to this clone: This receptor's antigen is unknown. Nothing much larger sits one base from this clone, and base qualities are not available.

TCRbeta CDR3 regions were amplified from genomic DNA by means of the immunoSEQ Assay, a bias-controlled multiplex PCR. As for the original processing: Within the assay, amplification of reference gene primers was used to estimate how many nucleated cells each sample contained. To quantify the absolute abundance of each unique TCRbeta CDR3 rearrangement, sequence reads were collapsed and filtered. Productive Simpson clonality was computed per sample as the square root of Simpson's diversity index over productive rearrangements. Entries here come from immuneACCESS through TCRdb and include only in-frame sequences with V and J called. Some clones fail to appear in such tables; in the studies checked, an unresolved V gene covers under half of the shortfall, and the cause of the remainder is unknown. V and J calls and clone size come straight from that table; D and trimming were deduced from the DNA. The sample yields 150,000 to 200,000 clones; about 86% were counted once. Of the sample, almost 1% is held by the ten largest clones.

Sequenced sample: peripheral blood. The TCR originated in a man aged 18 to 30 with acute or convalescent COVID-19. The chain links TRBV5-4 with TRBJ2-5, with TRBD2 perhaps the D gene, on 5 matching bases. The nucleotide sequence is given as TGTGCCAGCAGCTTGGAGGGTCCGGGGGAGACCCAGTACTTC. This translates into CASSLEGPGETQYF.